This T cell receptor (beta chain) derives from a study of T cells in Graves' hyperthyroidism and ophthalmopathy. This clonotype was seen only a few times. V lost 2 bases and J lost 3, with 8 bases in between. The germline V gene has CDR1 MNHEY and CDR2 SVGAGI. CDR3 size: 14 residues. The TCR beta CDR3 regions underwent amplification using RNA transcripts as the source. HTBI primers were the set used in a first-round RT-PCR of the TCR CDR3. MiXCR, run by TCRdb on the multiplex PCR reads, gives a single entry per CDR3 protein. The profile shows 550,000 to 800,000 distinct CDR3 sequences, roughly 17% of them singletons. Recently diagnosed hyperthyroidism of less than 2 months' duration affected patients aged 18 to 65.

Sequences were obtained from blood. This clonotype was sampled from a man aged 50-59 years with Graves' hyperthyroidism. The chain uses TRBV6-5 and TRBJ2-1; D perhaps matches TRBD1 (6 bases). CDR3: CASSYEDSYNEQFF. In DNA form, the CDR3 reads TGTGCCAGCAGTTACGAGGACAGCTACAATGAGCAGTTCTTC.